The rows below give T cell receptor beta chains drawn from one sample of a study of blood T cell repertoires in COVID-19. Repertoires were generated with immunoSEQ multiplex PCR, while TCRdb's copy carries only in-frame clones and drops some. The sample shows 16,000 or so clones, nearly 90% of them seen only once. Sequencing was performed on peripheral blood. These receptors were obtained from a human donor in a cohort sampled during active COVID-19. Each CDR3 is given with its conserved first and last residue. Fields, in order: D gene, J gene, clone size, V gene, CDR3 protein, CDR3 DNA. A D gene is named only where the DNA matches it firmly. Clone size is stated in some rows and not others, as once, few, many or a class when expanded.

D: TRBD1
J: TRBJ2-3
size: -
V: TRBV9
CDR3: CASTLGQAPDTQYF
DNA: TGTGCCAGCACCCTAGGACAGGCCCCAGATACGCAGTATTTT

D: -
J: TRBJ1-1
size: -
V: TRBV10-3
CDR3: CAIRGQAANTEAFF
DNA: TGTGCCATCAGGGGGCAGGCAGCGAACACTGAAGCTTTCTTT

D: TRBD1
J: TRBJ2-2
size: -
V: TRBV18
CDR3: CASSPRTGADTGELFF
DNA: TGTGCCAGCTCACCCCGGACAGGGGCGGACACCGGGGAGCTGTTTTTT

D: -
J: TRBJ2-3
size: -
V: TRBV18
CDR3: CASSPNRDTDTQYF
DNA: TGTGCCAGCTCACCAAATCGGGACACAGATACGCAGTATTTT

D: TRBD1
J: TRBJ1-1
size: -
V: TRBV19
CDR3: CASSIGRGTTSNTEAFF
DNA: TGTGCCAGTAGTATCGGCAGGGGGACAACCTCGAACACTGAAGCTTTCTTT

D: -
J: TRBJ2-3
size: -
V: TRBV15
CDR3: CATSTRGALTDTQYF
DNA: TGTGCCACCAGCACCAGGGGGGCTCTAACAGATACGCAGTATTTT

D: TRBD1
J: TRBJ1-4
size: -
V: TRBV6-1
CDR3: CASSEGRGTGRDEKLFF
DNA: TGTGCCAGCAGTGAAGGAAGGGGGACAGGGCGGGACGAAAAACTGTTTTTT

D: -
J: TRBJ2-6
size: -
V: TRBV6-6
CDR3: CASKQANSGANVLTF
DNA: TGTGCCAGCAAGCAGGCCAATTCTGGGGCCAACGTCCTGACTTTC

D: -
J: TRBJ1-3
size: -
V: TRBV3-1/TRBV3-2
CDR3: CASSPLEGDSGNTIYF
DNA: TGTGCCAGCAGCCCCCTAGAGGGGGATTCTGGAAACACCATATATTTT

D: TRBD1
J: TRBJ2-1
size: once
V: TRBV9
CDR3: CASTLSGTGVLNEQFF
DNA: TGTGCCAGCACCCTATCCGGGACAGGGGTCCTCAATGAGCAGTTCTTC

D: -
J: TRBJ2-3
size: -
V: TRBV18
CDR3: CASSPLGSTDTQYF
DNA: TGTGCCAGCTCACCACTGGGCAGCACAGATACGCAGTATTTT

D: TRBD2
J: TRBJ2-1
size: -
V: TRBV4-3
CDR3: CASSQPSLAGGYNEQFF
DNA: TGCGCCAGCAGCCAACCGTCATTGGCGGGGGGATACAATGAGCAGTTCTTC

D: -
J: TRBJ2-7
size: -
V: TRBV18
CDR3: CASSRTGGHEQYF
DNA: TGTGCCAGCTCACGGACGGGCGGGCACGAGCAGTACTTC

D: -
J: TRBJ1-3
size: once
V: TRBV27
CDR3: CASSLSGGSGNTIYF
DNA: TGTGCCAGCAGTTTATCAGGGGGCTCTGGAAACACCATATATTTT

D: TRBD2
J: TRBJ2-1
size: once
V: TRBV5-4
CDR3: CASSLGLAGDEQFF
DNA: TGTGCCAGCAGCTTAGGACTAGCGGGCGATGAGCAGTTCTTC

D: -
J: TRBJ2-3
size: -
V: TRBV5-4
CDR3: CASSLENVRADTQYF
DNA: TGTGCCAGCAGCTTGGAGAACGTACGCGCAGATACGCAGTATTTT

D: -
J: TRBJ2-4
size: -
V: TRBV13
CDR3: CASSLGGQGGRAKNIQYF
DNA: TGTGCCAGCAGCTTAGGCGGGCAGGGGGGTCGTGCCAAAAACATTCAGTACTTC

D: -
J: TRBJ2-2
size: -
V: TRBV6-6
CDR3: CASSPRRQSLTASGELFF
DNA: TGTGCCAGCAGTCCCCGCCGACAGTCCCTAACAGCGTCCGGGGAGCTGTTTTTT

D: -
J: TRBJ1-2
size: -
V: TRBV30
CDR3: CAWTPGAYGYTF
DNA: TGTGCCTGGACTCCAGGGGCCTATGGCTACACCTTC

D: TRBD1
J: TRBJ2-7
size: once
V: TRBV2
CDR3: CASSAQGSPYEQYF
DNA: TGTGCCAGCAGTGCACAGGGGTCCCCCTACGAGCAGTACTTC

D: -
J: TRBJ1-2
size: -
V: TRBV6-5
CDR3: CASSYTANYGYTF
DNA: TGTGCCAGCAGTTACACGGCTAACTATGGCTACACCTTC

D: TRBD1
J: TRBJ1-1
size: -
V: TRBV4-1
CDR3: CASSQDGAGGENTEAFF
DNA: TGCGCCAGCAGCCAAGATGGGGCAGGGGGCGAGAACACTGAAGCTTTCTTT

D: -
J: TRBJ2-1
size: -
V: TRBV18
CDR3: CASSAGTNPEQFF
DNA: TGTGCCAGCTCAGCCGGGACAAACCCTGAGCAGTTCTTC

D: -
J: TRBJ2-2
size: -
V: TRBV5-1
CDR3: CASKEGPSNTGELFF
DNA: TGCGCCAGCAAGGAGGGACCCTCGAACACCGGGGAGCTGTTTTTT

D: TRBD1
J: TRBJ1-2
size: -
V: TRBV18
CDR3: CASSQDRVGDNYGYTF
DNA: TGTGCCAGCTCACAGGACAGGGTAGGGGATAACTATGGCTACACCTTC

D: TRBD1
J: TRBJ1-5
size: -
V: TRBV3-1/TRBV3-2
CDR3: CASSQPRTGGQPKGNQPQHF
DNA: TGTGCCAGCAGCCAACCCCGGACAGGGGGTCAGCCAAAAGGCAATCAGCCCCAGCATTTT

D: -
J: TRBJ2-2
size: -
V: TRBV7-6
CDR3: CASSLKGGRELFF
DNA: TGTGCCAGCAGCTTGAAAGGAGGGAGGGAGCTGTTTTTT

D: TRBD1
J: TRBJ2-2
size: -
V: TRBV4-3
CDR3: CASSPDRVTGELFF
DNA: TGCGCCAGCAGCCCGGACAGGGTGACCGGGGAGCTGTTTTTT

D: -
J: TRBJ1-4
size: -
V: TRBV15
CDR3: CATSRDQNEKLFF
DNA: TGTGCCACCAGCAGAGATCAGAATGAAAAACTGTTTTTT

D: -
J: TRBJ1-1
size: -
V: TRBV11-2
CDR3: CASSSQGSQAFF
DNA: TGTGCCAGCAGCTCCCAGGGCAGTCAAGCTTTCTTT

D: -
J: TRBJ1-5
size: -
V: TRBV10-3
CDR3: CAISREGAPNQPQHF
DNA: TGTGCCATCAGCCGAGAAGGGGCCCCGAATCAGCCCCAGCATTTT

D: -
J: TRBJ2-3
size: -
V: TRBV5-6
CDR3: CASSLSARTQYF
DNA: TGTGCCAGCAGCTTGAGCGCCCGCACGCAGTATTTT

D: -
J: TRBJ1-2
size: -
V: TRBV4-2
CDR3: CASSQAGGEYGYTF
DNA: TGTGCCAGCAGCCAAGCGGGGGGGGAATATGGCTACACCTTC

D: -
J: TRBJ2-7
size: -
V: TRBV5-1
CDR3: CASSGRQRTYEQYF
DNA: TGCGCCAGCAGCGGCAGACAGAGAACCTACGAGCAGTACTTC

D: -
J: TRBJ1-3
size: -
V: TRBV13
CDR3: CASSLLGQGTGNTIYF
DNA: TGTGCCAGCAGCTTACTCGGGCAGGGGACTGGAAACACCATATATTTT

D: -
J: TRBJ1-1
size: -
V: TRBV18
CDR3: CASSPLLQGGTTEAFF
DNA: TGTGCCAGCTCACCCCTCTTGCAGGGCGGGACCACTGAAGCTTTCTTT

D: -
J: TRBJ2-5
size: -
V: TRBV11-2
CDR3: CASSPKNQETQYF
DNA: TGTGCCAGCAGCCCTAAAAACCAAGAGACCCAGTACTTC

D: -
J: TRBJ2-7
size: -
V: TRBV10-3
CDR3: CAIRGDRYYEQYF
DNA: TGTGCCATCAGAGGCGACAGATACTACGAGCAGTACTTC

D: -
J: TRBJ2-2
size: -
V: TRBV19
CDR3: CASSRPENTGELFF
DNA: TGTGCCAGTAGTAGGCCAGAGAACACCGGGGAGCTGTTTTTT

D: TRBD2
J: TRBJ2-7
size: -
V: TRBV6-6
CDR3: CASTPTPSGAYEQYF
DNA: TGTGCCAGCACTCCGACCCCTAGCGGGGCCTACGAGCAGTACTTC

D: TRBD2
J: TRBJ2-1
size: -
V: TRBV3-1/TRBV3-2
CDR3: CASSPGTSGHNEQFF
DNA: TGTGCCAGCAGCCCCGGGACTAGCGGCCACAATGAGCAGTTCTTC